This TCR beta chain was recovered during a study of CD8 T cells in ankylosing spondylitis. This clonotype turned up a few times. V lost 1 base and J lost 2; bases outside the gene matches: 9. Germline V lookup: CDR1 SNHLY, CDR2 FYNNEI. The CDR3 contains 17 residues. TCRdb independently ran MiXCR on the 5' RACE reads; one entry per CDR3 protein. This table has some 140,000 distinct CDR3 sequences, 6% to 8% appearing once. This chain links TRBV2 with TRBJ1-1, with 8 bases aligning to TRBD1. The clonotype originates from a female donor with ankylosing spondylitis or in good health (not recorded which). The sequenced material came from blood, either unsorted or a sorted T cell fraction (not recorded which). DNA for the CDR3: TGTGCCAGCAGTGAAGAACCCAGCAGGGGGCGTAACACTGAAGCTTTCTTT. Its translation: CASSEEPSRGRNTEAFF.